Below, one TCR beta chain is given with its context. This sample is part of a study of response to subunit inactivated influenza vaccine. TCRdb re-called the RT-PCR reads with MiXCR, one entry per CDR3 protein. The table has about 570,000 distinct CDR3 sequences, about 10% seen once. These data were likewise used in another study, on T cells expressing NK-cell markers. That source notes: The TCR beta cDNA came from 5'RACE template switching with UMIs. Each TCR beta repertoire originated in sorted T cells that were CD3+CD56+NKG2C+, CD3+CD56+NKG2C- or CD3+CD56-NKG2C+. The authors sequenced eight donors, of whom seven were HCMV-seropositive and one was seronegative.

The receptor was derived from a man aged 50-59 years who received an inactivated influenza vaccine. Source: PBMCs from blood, taken on the day of vaccination.

CDR3 DNA: TGTGCCACCAGTGATTCCCTCAGGGGCTGGGGCGAGGTAGAACCCCAGTACTTC. This encodes CATSDSLRGWGEVEPQYF. The genes are TRBV24-1 and TRBJ2-5; a weak D match, TRBD1 (6 bases). The CDR3 consists of 18 residues. The germline V gene has CDR1 KGHDR and CDR2 SFDVKD. V dropped 2 bases and J dropped 9 bases, with 27 bases sitting between them.